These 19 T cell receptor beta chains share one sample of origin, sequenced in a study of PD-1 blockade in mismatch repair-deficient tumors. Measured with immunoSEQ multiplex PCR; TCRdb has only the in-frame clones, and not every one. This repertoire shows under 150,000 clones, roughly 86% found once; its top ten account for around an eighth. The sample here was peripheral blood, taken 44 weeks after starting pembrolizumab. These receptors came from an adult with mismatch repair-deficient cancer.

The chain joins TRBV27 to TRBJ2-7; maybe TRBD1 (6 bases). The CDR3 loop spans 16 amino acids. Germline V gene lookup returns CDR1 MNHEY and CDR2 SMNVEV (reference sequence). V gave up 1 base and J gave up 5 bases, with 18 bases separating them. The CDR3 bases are TGTGCCAGCAGTTTATGGGGACACCAGGAGGTCAACGAGCAGTACTTC. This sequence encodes CASSLWGHQEVNEQYF.

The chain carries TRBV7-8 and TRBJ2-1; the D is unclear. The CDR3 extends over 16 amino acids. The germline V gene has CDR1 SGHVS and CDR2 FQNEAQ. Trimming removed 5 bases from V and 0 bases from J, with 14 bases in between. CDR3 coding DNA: TGTGCCAGCAGCCCTGGTGGCGGCTTCTCCTACAATGAGCAGTTCTTC. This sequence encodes CASSPGGGFSYNEQFF. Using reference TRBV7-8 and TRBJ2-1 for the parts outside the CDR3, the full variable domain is GAGVSQSPRYKVAKRGQDVALRCDPISGHVSLFWYQQALGQGPEFLTYFQNEAQLDKSGLPSDRFFAERPEGSVSTLKIQRTQQEDSAVYLCASSPGGGFSYNEQFFGPGTRLTVL.

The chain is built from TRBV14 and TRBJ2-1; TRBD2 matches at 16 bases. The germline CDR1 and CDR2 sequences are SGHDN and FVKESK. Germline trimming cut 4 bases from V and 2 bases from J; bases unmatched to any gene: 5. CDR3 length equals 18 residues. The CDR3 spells CASSPGTSGRGAYNEQFF. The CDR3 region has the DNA TGTGCCAGCAGCCCCGGGACTAGCGGGAGGGGTGCCTACAATGAGCAGTTCTTC.

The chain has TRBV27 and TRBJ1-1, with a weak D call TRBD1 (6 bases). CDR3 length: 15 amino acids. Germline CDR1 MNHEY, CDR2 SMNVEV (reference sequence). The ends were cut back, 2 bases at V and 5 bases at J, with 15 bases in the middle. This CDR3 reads CASSLLGRGGTEAFF. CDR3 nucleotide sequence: TGTGCCAGCAGTTTACTAGGCAGGGGAGGGACTGAAGCTTTCTTT.

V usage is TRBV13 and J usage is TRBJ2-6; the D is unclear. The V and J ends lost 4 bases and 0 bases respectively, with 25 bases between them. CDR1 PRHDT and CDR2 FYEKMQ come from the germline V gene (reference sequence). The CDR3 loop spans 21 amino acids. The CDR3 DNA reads TGTGCCAGCAGCTACCACATGTACCGTCCGGCGCCCATCTCTGGGGCCAACGTCCTGACTTTC. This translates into CASSYHMYRPAPISGANVLTF.

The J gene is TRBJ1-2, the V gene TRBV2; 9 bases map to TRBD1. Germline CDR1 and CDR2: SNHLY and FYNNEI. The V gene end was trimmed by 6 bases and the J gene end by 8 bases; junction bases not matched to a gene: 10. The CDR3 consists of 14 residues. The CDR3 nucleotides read TGTGCCAGCAGAGACGGAAGGGACAGGGTAGGCTACACCTTC. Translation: CASRDGRDRVGYTF.

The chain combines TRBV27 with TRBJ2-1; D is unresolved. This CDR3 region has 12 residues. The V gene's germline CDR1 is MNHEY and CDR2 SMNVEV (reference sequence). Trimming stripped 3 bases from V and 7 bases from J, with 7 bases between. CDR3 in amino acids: CASSFVGNEQFF. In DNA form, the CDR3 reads TGTGCCAGCAGTTTTGTAGGGAATGAGCAGTTCTTC.

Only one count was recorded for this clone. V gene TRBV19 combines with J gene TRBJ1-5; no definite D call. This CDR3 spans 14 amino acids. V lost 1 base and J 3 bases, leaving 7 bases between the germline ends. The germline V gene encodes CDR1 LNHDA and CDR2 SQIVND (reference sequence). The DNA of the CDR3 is TGTGCCAGTAGTATAGCAGCAATCAATCAGCCCCAGCATTTT. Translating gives CASSIAAINQPQHF. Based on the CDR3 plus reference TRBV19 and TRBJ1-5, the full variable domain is DGGITQSPKYLFRKEGQNVTLSCEQNLNHDAMYWYRQDPGQGLRLIYYSQIVNDFQKGDIAEGYSVSREKKESFPLTVTSAQKNPTAFYLCASSIAAINQPQHFGDGTRLSIL.

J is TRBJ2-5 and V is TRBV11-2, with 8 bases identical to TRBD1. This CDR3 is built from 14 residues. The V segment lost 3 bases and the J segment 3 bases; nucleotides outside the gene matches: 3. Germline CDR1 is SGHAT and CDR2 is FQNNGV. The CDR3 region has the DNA TGTGCCAGCAGCTTCGGACAGGGAAAAGAGACCCAGTACTTC. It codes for CASSFGQGKETQYF.

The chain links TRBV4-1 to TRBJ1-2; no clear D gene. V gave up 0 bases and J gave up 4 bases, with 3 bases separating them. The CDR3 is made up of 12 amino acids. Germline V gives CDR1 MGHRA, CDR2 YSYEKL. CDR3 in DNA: TGCGCCAGCAGCCAAGATAGCTATGGCTACACCTTC. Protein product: CASSQDSYGYTF.

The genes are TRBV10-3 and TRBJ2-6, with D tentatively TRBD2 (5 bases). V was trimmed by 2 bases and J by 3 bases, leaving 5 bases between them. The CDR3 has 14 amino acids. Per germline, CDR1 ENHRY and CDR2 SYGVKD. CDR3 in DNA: TGTGCCATCAGTGAGGGAGGTGGGGCCAACGTCCTGACTTTC. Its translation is CAISEGGGANVLTF.

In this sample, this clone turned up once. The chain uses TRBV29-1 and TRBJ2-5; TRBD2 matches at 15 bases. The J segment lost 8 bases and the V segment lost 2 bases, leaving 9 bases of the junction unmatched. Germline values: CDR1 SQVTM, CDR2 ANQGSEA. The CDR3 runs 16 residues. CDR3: CSVEPTGTSGRPTQYF. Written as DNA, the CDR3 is TGCAGCGTTGAACCGACCGGGACTAGCGGGAGGCCCACCCAGTACTTC.

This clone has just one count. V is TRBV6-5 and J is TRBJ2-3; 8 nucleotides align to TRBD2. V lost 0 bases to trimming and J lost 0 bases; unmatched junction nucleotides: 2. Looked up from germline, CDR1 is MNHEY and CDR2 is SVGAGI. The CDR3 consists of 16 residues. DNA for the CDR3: TGTGCCAGCAGTTACTCGCTAGCGGGTAGCACAGATACGCAGTATTTT. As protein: CASSYSLAGSTDTQYF.

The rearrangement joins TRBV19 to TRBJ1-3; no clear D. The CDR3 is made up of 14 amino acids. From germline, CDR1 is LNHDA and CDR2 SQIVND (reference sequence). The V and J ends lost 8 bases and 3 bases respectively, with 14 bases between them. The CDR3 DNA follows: TGTGCCAGTCAAAGTTTCCTTAGTGGAAACACCATATATTTT. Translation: CASQSFLSGNTIYF. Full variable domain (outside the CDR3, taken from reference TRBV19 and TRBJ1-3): DGGITQSPKYLFRKEGQNVTLSCEQNLNHDAMYWYRQDPGQGLRLIYYSQIVNDFQKGDIAEGYSVSREKKESFPLTVTSAQKNPTAFYLCASQSFLSGNTIYFGEGSWLTVV.

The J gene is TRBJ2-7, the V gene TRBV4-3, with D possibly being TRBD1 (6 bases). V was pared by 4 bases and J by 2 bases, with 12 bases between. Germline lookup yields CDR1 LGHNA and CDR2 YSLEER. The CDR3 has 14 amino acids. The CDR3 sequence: CASSRDTSTYEQYF. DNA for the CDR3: TGCGCCAGCAGCCGGGACACCAGTACCTACGAGCAGTACTTC.

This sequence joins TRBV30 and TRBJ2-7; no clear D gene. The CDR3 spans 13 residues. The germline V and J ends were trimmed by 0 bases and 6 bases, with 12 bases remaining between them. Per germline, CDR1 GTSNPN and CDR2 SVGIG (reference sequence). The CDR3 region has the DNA TGTGCCTGGAGTGTAGGTGAACCAATCGAGCAGTACTTC. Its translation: CAWSVGEPIEQYF. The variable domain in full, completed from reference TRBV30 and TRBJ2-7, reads SQTIHQWPATLVQPVGSPLSLECTVEGTSNPNLYWYRQAAGRGLQLLFYSVGIGQISSEVPQNLSASRPQDRQFILSSKKLLLSDSGFYLCAWSVGEPIEQYFGPGTRLTVT.

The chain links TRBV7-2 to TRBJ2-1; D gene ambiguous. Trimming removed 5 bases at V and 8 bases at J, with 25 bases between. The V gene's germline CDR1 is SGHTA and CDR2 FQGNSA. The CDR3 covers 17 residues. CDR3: CASSHKPGRPVAHEQFF. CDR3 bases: TGTGCCAGCAGCCACAAACCCGGGCGTCCCGTGGCGCATGAGCAGTTCTTC.

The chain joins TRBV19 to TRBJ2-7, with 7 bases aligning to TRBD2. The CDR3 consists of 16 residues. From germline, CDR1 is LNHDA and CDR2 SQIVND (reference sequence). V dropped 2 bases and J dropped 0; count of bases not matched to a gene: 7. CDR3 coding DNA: TGTGCCAGTAGTATACAAAGGGCGGGAGCCTCCTACGAGCAGTACTTC. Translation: CASSIQRAGASYEQYF.

The CDR3 DNA reads TGCGCCAGCAGCTGGGGCGGGGAACGGAACACTGAAGCTTTCTTT. Amino acids: CASSWGGERNTEAFF. This chain uses TRBV5-1 with TRBJ1-1, with a tentative D call TRBD1 (5 bases). Germline V CDR1 and CDR2: SGHRS, YFSETQ. This CDR3 comprises 15 residues. The V end was cut by 3 bases, the J end by 1 base, with 13 bases between.